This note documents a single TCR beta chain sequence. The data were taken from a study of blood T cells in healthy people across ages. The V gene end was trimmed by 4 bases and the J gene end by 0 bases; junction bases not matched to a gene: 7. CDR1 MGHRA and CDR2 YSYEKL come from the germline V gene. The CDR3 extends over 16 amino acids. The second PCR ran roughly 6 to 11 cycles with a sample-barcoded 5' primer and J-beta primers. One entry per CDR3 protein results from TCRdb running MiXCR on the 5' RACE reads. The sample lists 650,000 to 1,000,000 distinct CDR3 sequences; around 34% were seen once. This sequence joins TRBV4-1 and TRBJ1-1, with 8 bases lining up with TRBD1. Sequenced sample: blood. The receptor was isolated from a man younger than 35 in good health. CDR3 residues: CASSRGPGQVNTEAFF. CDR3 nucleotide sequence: TGCGCCAGCAGCCGTGGACCGGGACAGGTGAACACTGAAGCTTTCTTT.